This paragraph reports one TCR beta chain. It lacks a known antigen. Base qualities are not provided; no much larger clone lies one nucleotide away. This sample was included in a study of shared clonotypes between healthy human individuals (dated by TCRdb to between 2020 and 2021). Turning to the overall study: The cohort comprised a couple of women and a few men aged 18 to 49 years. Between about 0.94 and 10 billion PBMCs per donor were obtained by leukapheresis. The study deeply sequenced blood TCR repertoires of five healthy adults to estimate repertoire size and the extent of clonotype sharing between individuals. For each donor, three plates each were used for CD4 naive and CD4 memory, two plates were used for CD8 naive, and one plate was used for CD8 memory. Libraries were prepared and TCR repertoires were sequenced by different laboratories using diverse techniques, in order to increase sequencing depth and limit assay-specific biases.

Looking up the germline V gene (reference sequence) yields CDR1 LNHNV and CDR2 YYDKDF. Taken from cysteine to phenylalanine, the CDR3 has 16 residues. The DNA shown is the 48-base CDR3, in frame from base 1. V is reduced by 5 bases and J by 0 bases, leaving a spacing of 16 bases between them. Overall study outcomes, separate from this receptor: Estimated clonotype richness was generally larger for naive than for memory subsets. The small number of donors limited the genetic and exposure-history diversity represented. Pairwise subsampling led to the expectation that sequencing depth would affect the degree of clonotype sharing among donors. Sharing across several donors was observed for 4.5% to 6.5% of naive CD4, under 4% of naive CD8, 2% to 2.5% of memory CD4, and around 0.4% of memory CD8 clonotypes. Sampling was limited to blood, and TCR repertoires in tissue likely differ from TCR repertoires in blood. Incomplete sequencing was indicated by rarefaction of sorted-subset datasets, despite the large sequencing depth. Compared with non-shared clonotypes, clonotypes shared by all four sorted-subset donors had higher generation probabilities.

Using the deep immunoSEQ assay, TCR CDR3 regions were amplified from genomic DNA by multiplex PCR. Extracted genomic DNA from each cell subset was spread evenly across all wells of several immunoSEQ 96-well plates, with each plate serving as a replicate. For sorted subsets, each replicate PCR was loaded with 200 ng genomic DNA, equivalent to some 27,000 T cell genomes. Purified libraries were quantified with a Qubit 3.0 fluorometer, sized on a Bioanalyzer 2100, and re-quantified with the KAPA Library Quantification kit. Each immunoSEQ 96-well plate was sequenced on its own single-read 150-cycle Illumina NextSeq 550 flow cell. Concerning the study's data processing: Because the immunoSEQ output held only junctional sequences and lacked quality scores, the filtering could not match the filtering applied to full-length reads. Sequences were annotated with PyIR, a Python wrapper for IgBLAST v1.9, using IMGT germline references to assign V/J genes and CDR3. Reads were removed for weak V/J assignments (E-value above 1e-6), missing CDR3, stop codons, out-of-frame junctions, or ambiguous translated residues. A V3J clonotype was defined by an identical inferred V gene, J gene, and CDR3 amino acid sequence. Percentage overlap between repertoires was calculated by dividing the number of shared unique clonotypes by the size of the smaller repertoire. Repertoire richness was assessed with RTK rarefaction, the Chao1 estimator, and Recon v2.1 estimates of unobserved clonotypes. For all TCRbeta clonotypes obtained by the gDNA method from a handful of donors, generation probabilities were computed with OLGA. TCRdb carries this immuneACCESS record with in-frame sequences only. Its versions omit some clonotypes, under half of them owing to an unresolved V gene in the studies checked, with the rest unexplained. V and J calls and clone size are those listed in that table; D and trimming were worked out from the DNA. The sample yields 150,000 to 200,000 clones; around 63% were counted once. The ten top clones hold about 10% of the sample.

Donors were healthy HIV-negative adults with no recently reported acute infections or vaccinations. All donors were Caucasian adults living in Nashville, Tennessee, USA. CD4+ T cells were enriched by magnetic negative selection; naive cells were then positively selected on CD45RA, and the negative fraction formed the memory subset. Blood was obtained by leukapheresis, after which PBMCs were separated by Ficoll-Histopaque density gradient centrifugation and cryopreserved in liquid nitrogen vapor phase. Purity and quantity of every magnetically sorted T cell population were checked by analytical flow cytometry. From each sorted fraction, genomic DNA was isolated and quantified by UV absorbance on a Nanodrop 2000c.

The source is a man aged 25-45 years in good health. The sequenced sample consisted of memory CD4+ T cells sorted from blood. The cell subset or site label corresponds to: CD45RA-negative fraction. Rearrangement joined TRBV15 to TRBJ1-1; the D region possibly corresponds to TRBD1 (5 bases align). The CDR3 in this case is CATSPKTGVLNTEAFF. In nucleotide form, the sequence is TGTGCCACCAGCCCGAAAACGGGGGTTCTGAACACTGAAGCTTTCTTT.